This T cell receptor beta chain was retrieved from a study of shared clonotypes between healthy human individuals. Naive CD8 populations comprised CD45RO-negative cells positively selected for CCR7, excluding terminally differentiated effector memory CD45RA+ cells. Sequencing used immunoSEQ multiplex PCR; TCRdb keeps in-frame clones, though not all of them. Of about 2.2 million clones detected, just over 90% appear once; the ten largest clones hold 1.5% to 2%. The CDR3 length is 13 residues. The V end lost 5 bases, the J end lost 6 bases, and 14 bases lay between the germline ends. Germline V CDR1 and CDR2: MNHEY, SMNVEV (reference sequence).

This TCR derives from a man between 18 and 35 years old in good health. Some clones in this sample may be carry-over from other donors' samples. V and J are TRBV27 and TRBJ2-7; D might be TRBD1 or TRBD2, each matching 6 bases. What was sequenced was naive CD8+ T cells from PBMCs. Written as DNA, the CDR3 is TGTGCCAGCAGTACCTGGACGGGGGCCGAGCAGTACTTC. It encodes CASSTWTGAEQYF.